Shown below are 2 T cell receptor beta chains from a single sample sequenced in a study of blood T cell repertoires in COVID-19. Using immunoSEQ multiplex PCR, the repertoire was profiled, and TCRdb retains in-frame clones only, with some absent. The repertoire has a few hundred thousand clones, 80% to 90% of them found once; the top ten carry roughly 10%. Sample: peripheral blood. The receptor set was obtained from a woman in her seventies with COVID-19, enrolled during active disease.

This rearrangement joins TRBV5-1 to TRBJ2-5; 9 nucleotides match TRBD1. Germline CDR1 and CDR2: SGHRS and YFSETQ. The CDR3 runs 18 residues. Germline trimming cut 0 bases from V and 4 bases from J; bases unmatched to any gene: 13. The CDR3 DNA reads as TGCGCCAGCAGCTTGGAGGGACAGGGTGGGCTTTTGCGAGAGACCCAGTACTTC. Its translation: CASSLEGQGGLLRETQYF. The entire variable domain, with the rest obtained from reference TRBV5-1 and TRBJ2-5, is as follows: KAGVTQTPRYLIKTRGQQVTLSCSPISGHRSVSWYQQTPGQGLQFLFEYFSETQRNKGNFPGRFSGRQFSNSRSEMNVSTLELGDSALYLCASSLEGQGGLLRETQYFGPGTRLLVL.

There are a few counts of this clone. This CDR3 is CASSYGTGDYGYTF. In DNA form, the CDR3 reads TGTGCCAGCAGTTACGGGACAGGAGACTATGGCTACACCTTC. The chain recombines TRBV6-5 with TRBJ1-2, with TRBD1 matching 8 bases. From germline, CDR1 is MNHEY and CDR2 SVGAGI. This CDR3 has 14 residues. V dropped 2 bases and J dropped 3; count of bases not matched to a gene: 2.